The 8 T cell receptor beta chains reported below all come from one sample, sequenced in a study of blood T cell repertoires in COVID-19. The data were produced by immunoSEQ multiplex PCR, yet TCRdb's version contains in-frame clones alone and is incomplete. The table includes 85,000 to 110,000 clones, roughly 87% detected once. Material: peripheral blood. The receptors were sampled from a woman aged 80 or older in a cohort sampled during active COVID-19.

In nucleotides, the CDR3 is TGTGCCAGCAGTGAAGGGACAGGTACCTACGAGCAGTACTTC. It specifies CASSEGTGTYEQYF. The chain couples TRBV6-1 to TRBJ2-7; 7 nucleotides line up with TRBD1. J gave up 2 bases and V 1 base, and 2 bases lay outside the gene matches. Germline values: CDR1 MNHNS, CDR2 SASEGT. This CDR3 region has 14 residues.

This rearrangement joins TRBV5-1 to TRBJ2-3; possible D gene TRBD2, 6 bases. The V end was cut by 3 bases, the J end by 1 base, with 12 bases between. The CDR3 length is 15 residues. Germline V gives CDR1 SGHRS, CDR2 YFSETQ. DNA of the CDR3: TGCGCCAGCAGCTATAGCGGTGATCGCACAGATACGCAGTATTTT. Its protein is CASSYSGDRTDTQYF.

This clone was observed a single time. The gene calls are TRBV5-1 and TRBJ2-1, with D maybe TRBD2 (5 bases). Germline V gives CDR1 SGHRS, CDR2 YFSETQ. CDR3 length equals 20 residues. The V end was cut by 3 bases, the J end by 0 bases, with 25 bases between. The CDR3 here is CASSSHRRTPNPSSYNEQFF. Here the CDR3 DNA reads TGCGCCAGCAGCTCTCATCGGAGGACGCCAAATCCAAGCTCCTACAATGAGCAGTTCTTC.

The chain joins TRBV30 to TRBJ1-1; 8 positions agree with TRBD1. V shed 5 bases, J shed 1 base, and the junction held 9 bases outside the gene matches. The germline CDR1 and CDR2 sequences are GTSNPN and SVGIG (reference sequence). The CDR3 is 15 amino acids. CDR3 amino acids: CAWGKRDRKNTEAFF. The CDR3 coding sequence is TGTGCCTGGGGAAAAAGGGACAGGAAGAACACTGAAGCTTTCTTT.

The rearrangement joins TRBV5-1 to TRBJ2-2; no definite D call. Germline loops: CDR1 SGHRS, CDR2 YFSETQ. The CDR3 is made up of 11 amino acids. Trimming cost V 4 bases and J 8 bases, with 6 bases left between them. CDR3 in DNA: TGCGCCAGCAGCCAAACAGGGGAGCTGTTTTTT. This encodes CASSQTGELFF.

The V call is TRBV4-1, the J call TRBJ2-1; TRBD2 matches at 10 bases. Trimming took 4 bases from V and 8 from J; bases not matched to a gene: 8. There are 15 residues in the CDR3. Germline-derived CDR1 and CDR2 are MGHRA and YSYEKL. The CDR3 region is CASSPGLAGVDEQFF. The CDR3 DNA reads TGCGCCAGCAGCCCGGGCCTAGCGGGAGTAGATGAGCAGTTCTTC.

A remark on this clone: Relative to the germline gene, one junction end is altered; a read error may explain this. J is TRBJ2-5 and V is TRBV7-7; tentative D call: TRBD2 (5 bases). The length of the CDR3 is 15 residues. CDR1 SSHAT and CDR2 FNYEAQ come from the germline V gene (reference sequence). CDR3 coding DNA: TGTGCTAGCAGCTTAGTCGGGCTAGCATATGAGACCCAGTACTTC. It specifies CASSLVGLAYETQYF.

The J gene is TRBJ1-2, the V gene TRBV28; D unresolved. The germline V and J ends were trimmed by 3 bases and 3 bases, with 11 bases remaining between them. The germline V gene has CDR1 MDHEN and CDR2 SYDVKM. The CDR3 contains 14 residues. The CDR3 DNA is TGTGCCAGCAGTTTTCGCACAGACCACTATGGCTACACCTTC. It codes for CASSFRTDHYGYTF.